This TCR beta chain was documented in a study of blood T cell repertoires in COVID-19. Study-level background: The United States, Italy and Spain were the sources of the acute and convalescent COVID-19 samples. T cells, B-cell-depleted T cells, or PBMCs supplied cDNA or gDNA.

Trimming at V came to 3 bases and at J to 6 bases, leaving 7 bases not matched to a gene. Germline V gene lookup returns CDR1 DFQATT and CDR2 SNEGSKA (reference sequence). There are 13 residues in the CDR3. In the authors' methods: Cell counts per sample came from amplifying reference gene primers. Produced via immunoSEQ multiplex PCR; TCRdb's table is partial and in-frame only. The V and J calls and clone size are taken from that table; D and trimming were inferred from the DNA. The repertoire holds 200,000 to 300,000 clones, with around 87% as singletons. The clonotype was recovered from a man aged 55 to 70 who had recovered from COVID-19. The chain carries TRBV20-1 and TRBJ1-1, with 7 bases matching TRBD1. Sequenced material: peripheral blood. Here the CDR3 DNA reads TGCAGTGCTAGTAAAAGGGGGCCGGCTGAAGCTTTCTTT. Its translation is CSASKRGPAEAFF.